This TCR beta chain was documented in a study of T cells in women clearing cervical HPV infection. Study results and caveats: Cases and controls were distinguished at AUC roughly 0.83 by richness and V genes.

The protocol was immunoSEQ multiplex PCR, while the TCRdb copy is restricted to in-frame clones and leaves out a portion. This sample's clone table lists some 20,000 clones. Details on this clone: Its antigen is still unknown. The DNA ends 3 residues before the CDR3 does, and the rest of the CDR3 is filled in from the germline J gene.

The CDR3 covers 15 residues. The V and J ends lost 7 bases and 4 bases, in that order; junction bases with no gene match: 12. Per germline, CDR1 MDHEN and CDR2 SYDVKM. Input material: blood buffy coat. The TCR sequence derives from a woman aged 18 to 75 with a cervical HPV16 infection that either progressed to CIN3+ or cleared (not recorded which). The rearrangement uses TRBV28 and TRBJ2-5, with TRBD1 identical over 7 bases. CDR3 bases read: TGTGCCAGCACTCCGGTTGGGACAGCCAGAGAGACC. This gives the protein CASTPVGTARET. The full CDR3 protein is CASTPVGTARETQYF.